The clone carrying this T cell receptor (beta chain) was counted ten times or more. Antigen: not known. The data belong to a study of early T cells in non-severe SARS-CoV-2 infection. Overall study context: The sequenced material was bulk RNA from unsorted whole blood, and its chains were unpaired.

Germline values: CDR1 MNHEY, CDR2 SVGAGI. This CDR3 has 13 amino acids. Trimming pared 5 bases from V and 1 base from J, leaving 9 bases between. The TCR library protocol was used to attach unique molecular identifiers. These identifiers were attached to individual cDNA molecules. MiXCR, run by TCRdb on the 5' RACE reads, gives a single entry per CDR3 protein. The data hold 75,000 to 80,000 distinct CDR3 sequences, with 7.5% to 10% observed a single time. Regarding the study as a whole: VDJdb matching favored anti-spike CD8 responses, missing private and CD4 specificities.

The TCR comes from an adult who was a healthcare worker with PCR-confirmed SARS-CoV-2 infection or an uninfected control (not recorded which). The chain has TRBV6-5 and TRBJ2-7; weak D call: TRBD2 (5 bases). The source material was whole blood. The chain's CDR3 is CASSPGESYEQYF. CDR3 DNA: TGTGCCAGCAGTCCCGGGGAGTCCTACGAGCAGTACTTC.